This entry is about one TCR beta chain. The clone's antigen remains unknown. Per-base qualities were not stored, and no clone one base away is much larger. V gives up 5 bases and J gives up 4 bases, and the segment between their germline ends measures 15 bases. The germline V gene sets CDR1 to MDHEN and CDR2 to SYDVKM. Including the terminal cysteine and phenylalanine, the CDR3 comprises 15 residues. The DNA shown is the 45-base CDR3, in frame from base 1. This specimen belongs to a study of blood T cell repertoires in COVID-19 (dated by TCRdb to 2020 to 2022). About the full investigation: The collaborator samples originated in the United States, Italy and Spain and spanned the acute and convalescent phases of COVID-19. The prospective study material was composed of cDNA or gDNA derived from T cells, B-cell-depleted T cells, or PBMCs. Deeply sampled blood TCRbeta repertoires from subjects exposed to, actively infected with, or recovered from COVID-19 were included in the dataset. The repertoires were released in a freely available public database meant as a resource for research on the immune response to SARS-CoV-2. The samples were drawn from the first 160 participants of the ongoing ImmuneRACE study and from 1,254 subjects provided by 6 global collaborators. Sample metadata almost always included a de-identified subject ID, COVID-19 status, age in years and sex. Where HLA class I and class II types were available, the types were taken from metadata supplied by the sample provider, not from assay-based typing.

Results the study describes overall, beyond this receptor: Clinical and demographic metadata were provided uncurated, with the amount varying by source and participant.

Participants in the prospective study were aged roughly 18 to 89 years, lived in more than 20 United States geographic areas, and enrolled through a virtual design. In the prospective study, cohorts were assigned on the basis of participant-reported clinical history obtained from a screening survey and a study questionnaire. Each participant in the prospective study had whole blood, serum and a nasopharyngeal or oropharyngeal swab collected by mobile phlebotomists. Over an approximately 2-month period, participants in the prospective study had the option of providing additional blood draws and questionnaires. Before DNA extraction, blood samples from the prospective study were shipped at room temperature or frozen. TCRbeta CDR3 regions were amplified from genomic DNA using the immunoSEQ Assay, a bias-controlled multiplex PCR. The original methods were these. Within the assay, amplification of reference gene primers was used to estimate how many nucleated cells each sample contained. To quantify the absolute abundance of each unique TCRbeta CDR3 rearrangement, sequence reads were collapsed and filtered. For each sample, productive Simpson clonality was calculated as the square root of Simpson's diversity index across productive rearrangements. TCRdb's version of the immuneACCESS table is confined to in-frame rearrangements and falls short of the full clone set. An unresolved V gene accounts for under half of the shortfall where checked; the remainder is of unknown origin. V and J calls and clone size are as listed in that table; D and trimming were resolved from the DNA. Present in this sample are fewer than 350,000 clones, roughly 93% of which were seen just once. 2% to 2.5% of the sample is held by the ten biggest clonotypes.

The sample taken for sequencing was PBMCs or T cells enriched from blood (not recorded which). This TCR derives from a woman aged 35 to 49 with acute COVID-19. The chain joins TRBV28 to TRBJ1-3; a tentative D match to TRBD1 spans 5 bases. Read as DNA, the sequence is TGTGCCAGCAGTCTGTCCGGGGGGGGAGGAAACACCATATATTTT. The resulting protein is CASSLSGGGGNTIYF.